The 27 T cell receptor beta chains in this list originate from one sample, sequenced in a study of a mutant IDH1 vaccine in newly diagnosed glioma. Measured with immunoSEQ multiplex PCR; TCRdb has only the in-frame clones, and not every one. The sample consists of about 88,000 clones, about four fifths of them appearing once. Noted time point: baseline, week 1 (first vaccination visit). Treatment defined: pre-vaccination baseline after standard-of-care therapy. Source: PBMCs, taken from a glioma patient treated with radiotherapy, temozolomide or both. The receptor set was obtained from a man in his forties with glioma. Some clones in this sample may be carry-over from other donors' samples.

This clone showed up just a few times. The chain is built from TRBV30 and TRBJ1-2, with TRBD1 matching over 7 bases. Germline-derived CDR1 and CDR2 are GTSNPN and SVGIG (reference sequence). V dropped 5 bases and J dropped 3; count of bases not matched to a gene: 9. The length of the CDR3 is 14 residues. In nucleotides, the CDR3 is TGTGCCTGGGGGGACAGTCCCCCGTACTATGGCTACACCTTC. Encoded protein: CAWGDSPPYYGYTF. Filled out from reference TRBV30 and TRBJ1-2, the complete variable domain reads SQTIHQWPATLVQPVGSPLSLECTVEGTSNPNLYWYRQAAGRGLQLLFYSVGIGQISSEVPQNLSASRPQDRQFILSSKKLLLSDSGFYLCAWGDSPPYYGYTFGSGTRLTVV.

The chain carries TRBV19 and TRBJ2-7; D may correspond to TRBD1 or TRBD2 (5 bases each). Germline loops: CDR1 LNHDA, CDR2 SQIVND (reference sequence). This CDR3 is 16 amino acids long. V gave up 5 bases and J gave up 6 bases, with 23 bases separating them. CDR3 in DNA: TGTGCCAGTAGTTACCGGGGACCCTCCGGAGGAGCCGAGCAGTACTTC. Translated: CASSYRGPSGGAEQYF.

V is TRBV6-1 and J is TRBJ2-6; 8 bases line up with TRBD1. The germline V gene encodes CDR1 MNHNS and CDR2 SASEGT. This CDR3 has 17 amino acids. The trim removed 4 bases at V and 3 bases at J, leaving 8 bases unmatched. This CDR3 reads CASSAQDRVDGANVLTF. The DNA of the CDR3 is TGTGCCAGCAGTGCCCAGGACAGGGTGGATGGGGCCAACGTCCTGACTTTC.

This chain uses TRBV30 with TRBJ1-3; possible D gene TRBD1, 6 bases. CDR1 and CDR2 (germline): GTSNPN, SVGIG (reference sequence). V gave up 0 bases and J gave up 0 bases, with 15 bases separating them. The CDR3 is 17 residues long. CDR3 sequence reads: CAWSVHGQTSSGNTIYF. The CDR3 DNA follows: TGTGCCTGGAGTGTACATGGACAGACAAGCTCTGGAAACACCATATATTTT.

The sample holds a few counts of this clone. V and J are TRBV7-9 and TRBJ2-7, with 7 bases aligning to TRBD1. Losses at the gene ends were 1 base for V and 3 bases for J; bases not matched to a gene: 3. The CDR3 sequence is 14 residues long. Germline V gives CDR1 SEHNR, CDR2 FQNEAQ (reference sequence). CDR3 in DNA: TGTGCCAGCAGCTTAGAGGGACAGAGCTACGAGCAGTACTTC. Translating gives CASSLEGQSYEQYF.

This clone was detected once. The chain recombines TRBV9 with TRBJ2-2; D not resolved. This CDR3 comprises 13 residues. Germline lookup yields CDR1 SGDLS and CDR2 YYNGEE. V lost 1 base to trimming and J lost 6 bases, with 7 bases between them. CDR3 in amino acids: CASSVSGAGELFF. For the CDR3, the DNA is TGTGCCAGCAGCGTAAGTGGAGCCGGGGAGCTGTTTTTT.

This clone occurred a few times. The rearrangement joins TRBV14 to TRBJ1-6; no clear D. The CDR3 spans 14 residues. Trimming stripped 4 bases from V and 8 bases from J, with 12 bases between. The germline CDR1 and CDR2 sequences are SGHDN and FVKESK. CDR3 DNA: TGTGCCAGCAGCCGTGCGGTCGGGGATTCACCCCTCCACTTT. This codes for CASSRAVGDSPLHF.

The CDR3 region has the DNA TGCGCCAGCAGCCAAGACCACCACTATAATTCACCCCTCCACTTT. Encoded protein: CASSQDHHYNSPLHF. The rearrangement uses TRBV4-1 and TRBJ1-6; no definite D call. The CDR3 consists of 15 residues. The germline gives CDR1 MGHRA, CDR2 YSYEKL. V gave up 0 bases and J gave up 3 bases, with 6 bases separating them.

The chain employs TRBV7-2 and TRBJ1-3, with D possibly TRBD1 on 6 matching bases. The ends were cut back, 1 base at V and 3 bases at J, with 10 bases in the middle. The CDR3 length is 15 residues. The V gene's germline CDR1 is SGHTA and CDR2 FQGNSA. CDR3 bases: TGTGCCAGCAGCTTAGTGGGAGGGGGTGGAAACACCATATATTTT. Translated: CASSLVGGGGNTIYF.

The chain is built from TRBV7-9 and TRBJ1-2; D perhaps matches TRBD1 (5 bases). From germline, CDR1 is SEHNR and CDR2 FQNEAQ (reference sequence). CDR3 size: 15 residues. V was clipped by 6 bases and J by 3 bases, with 17 bases between them. The CDR3: CASRPPGPGDYGYTF. CDR3 DNA sequence: TGTGCCAGCAGGCCCCCGGGACCGGGAGACTATGGCTACACCTTC.

This clone was found once. The J gene is TRBJ1-2, the V gene TRBV19; D is undetermined. V lost 3 bases to trimming and J lost 4 bases, with 12 bases between them. The CDR3 has 14 amino acids. Germline CDR1 LNHDA, CDR2 SQIVND (reference sequence). The CDR3 protein is CASSIPETSYGYTF. In nucleotides, the CDR3 is TGTGCCAGTAGTATCCCAGAAACGTCCTATGGCTACACCTTC.

This chain links TRBV11-2 with TRBJ2-7; D is unclear. Trimming removed 4 bases from V and 5 bases from J, with 12 bases in between. The germline V gene has CDR1 SGHAT and CDR2 FQNNGV. This CDR3 contains 13 residues. The CDR3 reads CASSSAQWDEQYF. The CDR3 DNA follows: TGTGCCAGCAGCTCAGCGCAGTGGGACGAGCAGTACTTC.

This rearrangement joins TRBV10-3 to TRBJ2-1; 9 bases agree with TRBD2. J was trimmed by 8 bases and V by 6 bases; bases with no gene match: 11. The V gene's germline CDR1 is ENHRY and CDR2 SYGVKD. The CDR3 extends over 15 amino acids. CDR3 residues: CAISPAGGHGDEQFF. CDR3 DNA: TGTGCCATCAGCCCAGCGGGGGGACATGGGGATGAGCAGTTCTTC.

This CDR3 is CASRWIWDTEAFF. The CDR3 DNA reads TGTGCAAGTCGCTGGATATGGGACACTGAAGCTTTCTTT. The rearrangement links TRBV12-2 to TRBJ1-1. TRBV12-2 is deemed a pseudogene. This CDR3 contains 13 residues.

This clone was picked up a small number of times. The CDR3 loop reads CASSLNPGGYTEAFF. The CDR3 DNA sequence: TGTGCCAGCAGCTTAAACCCAGGGGGATACACTGAAGCTTTCTTT. The chain uses TRBV7-6 and TRBJ1-1, with 7 bases identical to TRBD1. J was trimmed by 3 bases and V by 2 bases; bases with no gene match: 6. The CDR3 length is 15 residues. Germline V lookup: CDR1 SGHVS, CDR2 FNYEAQ.

The CDR3 region is CASSPAGVVEKLFF. The CDR3 bases are TGTGCCAGCAGTCCCGCCGGGGTCGTGGAAAAACTGTTTTTT. J is TRBJ1-4 and V is TRBV6-5; D ambiguous. This CDR3 spans 14 amino acids. V lost 5 bases to trimming and J lost 8 bases, with 15 bases between them. From germline, CDR1 is MNHEY and CDR2 SVGAGI.

This clone has more than one count but fewer than ten. The chain has TRBV4-1 and TRBJ1-1; D call uncertain. Germline loops: CDR1 MGHRA, CDR2 YSYEKL. The CDR3 contains 13 residues. V dropped 2 bases and J dropped 0 bases, with 4 bases sitting between them. The CDR3 reads CASSQQVNTEAFF. The DNA of the CDR3 is TGCGCCAGCAGCCAACAGGTGAACACTGAAGCTTTCTTT.

V and J are TRBV2 and TRBJ2-7, with 8 positions matching TRBD2. The CDR3 is 14 residues long. Trimming at V came to 10 bases and at J to 3 bases, leaving 11 bases not matched to a gene. Germline V gene lookup returns CDR1 SNHLY and CDR2 FYNNEI. The CDR3 spells CATKLSGDHYEQYF. The CDR3 DNA reads TGTGCCACCAAACTTAGCGGGGATCACTACGAGCAGTACTTC.

This clone was counted a few times. The rearrangement joins TRBV19 to TRBJ1-2, with 7 bases matching TRBD1. The CDR3 totals 14 residues. Germline CDR1 is LNHDA and CDR2 is SQIVND (reference sequence). The V and J ends lost 2 bases and 8 bases, in that order; junction bases with no gene match: 8. The CDR3 sequence: CASSITAGGEGYTF. The CDR3 DNA follows: TGTGCCAGTAGTATAACGGCAGGGGGTGAGGGCTACACCTTC. Filled out from reference TRBV19 and TRBJ1-2, the complete variable domain reads DGGITQSPKYLFRKEGQNVTLSCEQNLNHDAMYWYRQDPGQGLRLIYYSQIVNDFQKGDIAEGYSVSREKKESFPLTVTSAQKNPTAFYLCASSITAGGEGYTFGSGTRLTVV.

This sequence joins TRBV4-2 and TRBJ2-7; 9 positions match TRBD1. The CDR3 is 16 residues long. CDR1 is LGHNA and CDR2 is YNFKEQ in the germline V gene. Trimming cost V 1 base and J 1 base; bases outside gene matches: 5. CDR3: CASSQAAGTGSYEQYF. CDR3 sequence (DNA): TGTGCCAGCAGCCAAGCAGCCGGGACAGGGTCCTACGAGCAGTACTTC.

The chain carries TRBV5-5 and TRBJ1-1, with D perhaps matching TRBD1 (5 bases). V dropped 0 bases and J dropped 4 bases, with 13 bases sitting between them. The CDR3 has 15 amino acids. Looked up from germline, CDR1 is SGHKS and CDR2 is YYEKEE (reference sequence). The CDR3 DNA is TGTGCCAGCAGCTTGGGGGTGACGCAGGGCACTGAAGCTTTCTTT. Amino acids: CASSLGVTQGTEAFF. Complete variable domain (other parts from reference TRBV5-5 and TRBJ1-1): DAGVTQSPTHLIKTRGQQVTLRCSPISGHKSVSWYQQVLGQGPQFIFQYYEKEERGRGNFPDRFSARQFPNYSSELNVNALLLGDSALYLCASSLGVTQGTEAFFGQGTRLTVV.

The V and J genes are TRBV6-5 and TRBJ2-2; TRBD1 is a possible D gene (6 bases). Trimming stripped 6 bases from V and 4 bases from J, with 12 bases between. Looked up from germline, CDR1 is MNHEY and CDR2 is SVGAGI. The CDR3 covers 14 residues. CDR3 bases: TGTGCCAGCAGCCGGACAGCTCTCACCGGGGAGCTGTTTTTT. Protein: CASSRTALTGELFF.

V gene TRBV6-5 combines with J gene TRBJ1-2; TRBD1 is a possible D gene (5 bases). This CDR3 comprises 14 residues. The V gene's germline CDR1 is MNHEY and CDR2 SVGAGI. Trimming left V 2 bases short and J 0 bases short, with 7 bases between. The DNA for the CDR3 is TGTGCCAGCAGTTACGGGACGGCTAACTATGGCTACACCTTC. As protein: CASSYGTANYGYTF.

This clone was detected only once. V usage is TRBV27 and J usage is TRBJ1-5, with D uncertain. CDR1 and CDR2 from the germline V gene are MNHEY and SMNVEV (reference sequence). The ends were cut back, 3 bases at V and 4 bases at J, with 13 bases in the middle. This CDR3 comprises 15 residues. The CDR3 DNA is TGTGCCAGCAGTTTGGCATGGGCGGATAATCAGCCCCAGCATTTT. Its translation: CASSLAWADNQPQHF.

V and J are TRBV19 and TRBJ1-1, with D tentatively TRBD1 (5 bases). CDR3 size: 13 residues. Trimming removed 8 bases at V and 4 bases at J, with 14 bases between. The V gene's germline CDR1 is LNHDA and CDR2 SQIVND (reference sequence). Here the CDR3 reads CASDSGGSTEAFF. The CDR3 bases are TGTGCCAGTGACTCCGGGGGTTCCACTGAAGCTTTCTTT.

V usage is TRBV6-5 and J usage is TRBJ1-2, with D maybe TRBD1 (5 bases). Germline loops: CDR1 MNHEY, CDR2 SVGAGI. The CDR3 contains 13 residues. Trimming took 8 bases from V and 0 from J, leaving 10 bases between them. CDR3 coding DNA: TGTGCCAGCCTCTCGACAGCTAACTATGGCTACACCTTC. Amino acids: CASLSTANYGYTF.

This clone was recorded only once. The CDR3 reads CASTPARADTEAFF. In nucleotides, the CDR3 is TGTGCCAGCACCCCCGCCAGGGCGGACACTGAAGCTTTCTTT. The chain joins TRBV6-5 to TRBJ1-1, with D perhaps TRBD1 (5 bases). CDR3 length: 14 amino acids. V shed 7 bases and J shed 3 bases, with 15 bases lying between them. The V gene's germline CDR1 is MNHEY and CDR2 SVGAGI.